This is a list of T cell receptor beta chains from one sample in a study of blood T cells in healthy people across ages. Each CDR3 protein gets one entry after TCRdb re-called the 5' RACE reads with MiXCR. This sample has around 790,000 distinct CDR3 sequences, with around 45% found just once. Sequencing was done on a sample of blood. The receptors shown here come from a man between 60 and 70 years old in good health. Both conserved end residues are part of each CDR3. The order of the fields is clone size, J gene, V gene, D gene, CDR3 protein, CDR3 DNA. The D gene is left open where the match is weak. Clone sizes are given selectively: once, few, many, or a class where the clone is expanded.

abundance: few
j_gene: TRBJ2-1
v_gene: TRBV7-2
d_gene: TRBD2
CDR3aa: CASSLGTSGGGNEQFF
CDR3nt: TGTGCCAGCAGCCTAGGGACTAGCGGGGGGGGCAATGAGCAGTTCTTC

abundance: NA
j_gene: TRBJ2-7
v_gene: TRBV30
d_gene: NA
CDR3aa: CAWSQGNLGEQYF
CDR3nt: TGTGCCTGGAGTCAGGGAAATCTAGGCGAGCAGTACTTC

abundance: NA
j_gene: TRBJ2-2
v_gene: TRBV11-1
d_gene: NA
CDR3aa: CASSLQYTGELFF
CDR3nt: TGTGCCAGCAGCCTACAGTACACCGGGGAGCTGTTTTTT

abundance: few
j_gene: TRBJ2-3
v_gene: TRBV6-6
d_gene: NA
CDR3aa: CASSYAGASDTQYF
CDR3nt: TGTGCCAGCAGTTACGCGGGGGCGTCAGATACGCAGTATTTT

abundance: few
j_gene: TRBJ2-3
v_gene: TRBV4-3
d_gene: TRBD2
CDR3aa: CASSLRTSGGLYTQYF
CDR3nt: TGCGCCAGCAGCCTACGGACTAGCGGGGGGTTATATACGCAGTATTTT

abundance: few
j_gene: TRBJ2-1
v_gene: TRBV12-3/TRBV12-4
d_gene: TRBD1
CDR3aa: CASRPSGTGFRNEQFF
CDR3nt: TGTGCCAGCAGACCCTCCGGGACAGGGTTCCGCAATGAGCAGTTCTTC

abundance: once
j_gene: TRBJ2-5
v_gene: TRBV13
d_gene: NA
CDR3aa: CASSLDPVKETQYF
CDR3nt: TGTGCCAGCAGCTTAGATCCGGTCAAGGAGACCCAGTACTTC

abundance: NA
j_gene: TRBJ1-2
v_gene: TRBV3-1
d_gene: NA
CDR3aa: CASSYGTLSTNYGYTF
CDR3nt: TGTGCCAGCAGCTATGGGACACTATCTACTAACTATGGATACACCTTC

abundance: once
j_gene: TRBJ2-5
v_gene: TRBV28
d_gene: TRBD1
CDR3aa: CASGGQDVTSIRETQYF
CDR3nt: TGTGCCAGCGGGGGACAGGACGTCACATCCATCCGAGAGACCCAGTACTTC

abundance: NA
j_gene: TRBJ2-5
v_gene: TRBV5-4
d_gene: TRBD2
CDR3aa: CASKPAGVSETQYF
CDR3nt: TGTGCCAGCAAGCCAGCGGGGGTTTCCGAGACCCAGTACTTC

abundance: NA
j_gene: TRBJ2-1
v_gene: TRBV2
d_gene: TRBD2
CDR3aa: CASSRGGRDEQFF
CDR3nt: TGCGCCAGCAGCCGCGGGGGGCGCGATGAGCAGTTCTTC

abundance: NA
j_gene: TRBJ2-7
v_gene: TRBV6-6
d_gene: TRBD1
CDR3aa: CACSTGTGVYEQYF
CDR3nt: TGTGCCTGCAGTACCGGGACAGGGGTCTACGAGCAGTACTTC

abundance: few
j_gene: TRBJ2-7
v_gene: TRBV5-1
d_gene: NA
CDR3aa: CASSLVFGSYEQYF
CDR3nt: TGCGCCAGCAGCTTGGTCTTCGGATCCTACGAGCAGTACTTC

abundance: NA
j_gene: TRBJ2-7
v_gene: TRBV7-7
d_gene: NA
CDR3aa: CASSPNRDAYEQYF
CDR3nt: TGTGCCAGCAGCCCGAACCGGGACGCCTACGAGCAGTACTTC

abundance: few
j_gene: TRBJ1-2
v_gene: TRBV6-6
d_gene: NA
CDR3aa: CASSSGGAPSNYGYTF
CDR3nt: TGTGCCAGCAGTTCAGGCGGGGCCCCGTCTAACTATGGCTACACCTTC

abundance: few
j_gene: TRBJ1-2
v_gene: TRBV29-1
d_gene: NA
CDR3aa: CSVAGEGKSGYTF
CDR3nt: TGCAGCGTTGCGGGGGAGGGGAAGAGTGGCTACACCTTC

abundance: NA
j_gene: TRBJ2-1
v_gene: TRBV20-1
d_gene: TRBD1
CDR3aa: CSATHRGLYNEQFF
CDR3nt: TGCAGTGCTACACACAGGGGCCTTTACAATGAGCAGTTCTTC

abundance: NA
j_gene: TRBJ2-3
v_gene: TRBV9
d_gene: TRBD2
CDR3aa: CASSVDGGSDTQYF
CDR3nt: TGTGCCAGCAGCGTAGACGGGGGGTCAGATACGCAGTATTTT

abundance: NA
j_gene: TRBJ2-5
v_gene: TRBV7-2
d_gene: NA
CDR3aa: CATSRAREETQYF
CDR3nt: TGTGCCACCAGCCGGGCCAGAGAAGAGACCCAGTACTTC

abundance: few
j_gene: TRBJ2-7
v_gene: TRBV7-2
d_gene: NA
CDR3aa: CASSLQPGDHEQYF
CDR3nt: TGTGCCAGCAGCCTACAGCCCGGGGACCACGAGCAGTACTTC

abundance: NA
j_gene: TRBJ1-1
v_gene: TRBV20-1
d_gene: NA
CDR3aa: CSARLQLSTEAFF
CDR3nt: TGCAGTGCTAGATTACAGTTGAGCACTGAAGCTTTCTTT

abundance: NA
j_gene: TRBJ2-1
v_gene: TRBV6-2/TRBV6-3
d_gene: TRBD2
CDR3aa: CASRPHFSGASYNEQFF
CDR3nt: TGTGCCAGCAGACCACACTTTAGCGGGGCCTCCTACAATGAGCAGTTCTTC

abundance: NA
j_gene: TRBJ2-1
v_gene: TRBV7-9
d_gene: NA
CDR3aa: CASSLIHEQFF
CDR3nt: TGTGCCAGCAGCTTAATCCATGAGCAGTTCTTC

abundance: few
j_gene: TRBJ2-5
v_gene: TRBV27
d_gene: TRBD1
CDR3aa: CASSLSTGAGGETQYF
CDR3nt: TGTGCCAGCAGTTTATCGACAGGGGCAGGGGGGGAGACCCAGTACTTC

abundance: NA
j_gene: TRBJ2-5
v_gene: TRBV10-3
d_gene: TRBD1
CDR3aa: CAIRTTGDAETQYF
CDR3nt: TGTGCCATCAGAACTACAGGGGATGCGGAGACCCAGTACTTC

abundance: NA
j_gene: TRBJ2-3
v_gene: TRBV7-8
d_gene: TRBD1
CDR3aa: CASSTTDRGRTDTYF
CDR3nt: TGTGCCAGCAGCACAACGGACAGGGGGCGAACAGATACGTATTTT

abundance: NA
j_gene: TRBJ2-7
v_gene: TRBV20-1
d_gene: TRBD2
CDR3aa: CSAISGGGSYEQYF
CDR3nt: TGCAGTGCTATTAGCGGGGGAGGGTCCTACGAGCAGTACTTC

abundance: NA
j_gene: TRBJ2-3
v_gene: TRBV6-5
d_gene: NA
CDR3aa: CASSPDRYTDTQYF
CDR3nt: TGTGCCAGCAGTCCGGACAGATACACAGATACGCAGTATTTT

abundance: few
j_gene: TRBJ2-1
v_gene: TRBV20-1
d_gene: NA
CDR3aa: CSASDSYNEQFF
CDR3nt: TGCAGTGCTAGCGATTCCTACAATGAGCAGTTCTTC

abundance: few
j_gene: TRBJ1-1
v_gene: TRBV2
d_gene: TRBD1
CDR3aa: CASRGDRAIEAFF
CDR3nt: TGTGCCAGCAGGGGGGACAGGGCGATAGAAGCTTTCTTT

abundance: few
j_gene: TRBJ1-1
v_gene: TRBV29-1
d_gene: NA
CDR3aa: CSVVVYTEAFF
CDR3nt: TGCAGCGTTGTAGTGTACACTGAAGCTTTCTTT

abundance: NA
j_gene: TRBJ2-3
v_gene: TRBV7-2
d_gene: NA
CDR3aa: CASSLGLGSGTDTQYF
CDR3nt: TGTGCCAGCAGCTTAGGGTTGGGTAGCGGAACAGATACGCAGTATTTT

abundance: NA
j_gene: TRBJ2-3
v_gene: TRBV11-3
d_gene: TRBD2
CDR3aa: CASSQRGGGGGDTQYF
CDR3nt: TGTGCCAGCAGCCAAAGAGGCGGGGGGGGTGGAGATACGCAGTATTTT

abundance: NA
j_gene: TRBJ2-1
v_gene: TRBV5-4
d_gene: TRBD1
CDR3aa: CASSLPQGSNNEQFF
CDR3nt: TGTGCCAGCAGCTTGCCACAGGGGAGCAACAATGAGCAGTTCTTC

abundance: NA
j_gene: TRBJ2-3
v_gene: TRBV24-1
d_gene: NA
CDR3aa: CATSDPLTGKMSDTQYF
CDR3nt: TGTGCCACCAGTGACCCCCTTACAGGGAAGATGTCAGATACGCAGTATTTT

abundance: once
j_gene: TRBJ2-1
v_gene: TRBV6-2/TRBV6-3
d_gene: NA
CDR3aa: CATRRDNSYNEQFF
CDR3nt: TGTGCCACGCGGCGGGACAACTCCTACAATGAGCAGTTCTTC

abundance: once
j_gene: TRBJ1-6
v_gene: TRBV4-3
d_gene: TRBD1
CDR3aa: CASSQTGGTVHSPLHF
CDR3nt: TGCGCCAGCAGCCAAACCGGGGGGACAGTCCATTCACCCCTCCACTTT

abundance: NA
j_gene: TRBJ1-2
v_gene: TRBV3-1
d_gene: TRBD1
CDR3aa: CASSQEDIGTDLYGYTF
CDR3nt: TGTGCCAGCAGCCAAGAAGACATCGGGACAGACCTGTATGGCTACACCTTC

abundance: NA
j_gene: TRBJ1-1
v_gene: TRBV9
d_gene: NA
CDR3aa: CASSLGGTRNTEAFF
CDR3nt: TGTGCCAGCAGCCTGGGGGGGACCAGGAACACTGAAGCTTTCTTT